The 22 T cell receptor beta chains below come from one sample, sequenced in a study of OX40 agonist ivuxolimab in advanced cancers. The data were produced by immunoSEQ multiplex PCR, yet TCRdb's version contains in-frame clones alone and is incomplete. The data show about 19,000 clones, 77% seen once. The material sequenced was CD4+ or CD8+ T cells sorted from blood, taken in a trial of the OX40 agonist ivuxolimab. These receptors were collected from an adult with an advanced solid tumor such as melanoma, head and neck, liver or kidney cancer.

V and J are TRBV6-1 and TRBJ2-2; 7 nucleotides align to TRBD2. The CDR3 consists of 15 residues. With V trimmed by 4 bases and J by 7 bases, 9 bases remained unmatched. Germline loops: CDR1 MNHNS, CDR2 SASEGT. This CDR3 is CASSARTRYHGELFF. CDR3 coding DNA: TGTGCCAGCAGTGCAAGGACTAGGTATCACGGGGAGCTGTTTTTT.

This clone appeared a few times. The J gene is TRBJ2-7, the V gene TRBV23-1, with D perhaps TRBD2 (6 bases). TRBV23-1 is assigned to the ORF class and has an uncertain function. The V gene lost 0 bases and the J gene lost 1 base, with 16 bases spanning the gap. This CDR3 is 17 amino acids long. CDR3 region: CASSQSGGRKSSYEQYF. DNA of the CDR3: TGCGCCAGCAGTCAATCGGGGGGACGTAAGTCTTCCTACGAGCAGTACTTC.

This chain uses TRBV6-5 with TRBJ2-7; D unclear. The CDR3 totals 12 residues. Germline CDR1 is MNHEY and CDR2 is SVGAGI. Trimming left V 2 bases short and J 3 bases short, with 5 bases between. This chain's CDR3 is CASSYGRYEQYF. CDR3 in DNA: TGTGCCAGCAGTTACGGGCGCTACGAGCAGTACTTC.

J is TRBJ2-1 and V is TRBV4-1; TRBD2 matches 7 bases. The CDR3 has 15 amino acids. Germline V gives CDR1 MGHRA, CDR2 YSYEKL. Trimming at V came to 3 bases and at J to 4 bases, leaving 6 bases not matched to a gene. The CDR3 DNA reads TGCGCCAGCAGCCAGCAAGCGGGAAGATACAATGAGCAGTTCTTC. This encodes CASSQQAGRYNEQFF.

This rearrangement joins TRBV11-2 to TRBJ2-1; TRBD2 aligns across 8 bases. Germline CDR1 SGHAT, CDR2 FQNNGV. The CDR3 contains 15 residues. Trimming took 6 bases from V and 2 from J; bases not matched to a gene: 6. The CDR3 region is CASSAGTRTYNEQFF. CDR3 sequence (DNA): TGTGCCAGCAGTGCCGGGACTAGGACCTACAATGAGCAGTTCTTC.

The chain uses TRBV7-6 and TRBJ2-7; 7 bases align to TRBD1. Germline V lookup: CDR1 SGHVS, CDR2 FNYEAQ. The CDR3 contains 19 residues. J was trimmed by 3 bases and V by 0 bases; bases with no gene match: 17. The CDR3 loop is CASSLAARQGDPFDYEQYF. DNA for the CDR3: TGTGCCAGCAGCTTAGCGGCCCGGCAGGGGGATCCCTTTGACTACGAGCAGTACTTC.

The chain has TRBV29-1 and TRBJ2-6; perhaps TRBD2 as D (5 bases). V lost 4 bases, J lost 1 base, and 5 bases lay in between. The CDR3 has 13 residues. The V gene's germline CDR1 is SQVTM and CDR2 ANQGSEA. This CDR3 reads CSVGESGANVLTF. For the CDR3, the DNA is TGCAGCGTTGGGGAGTCTGGGGCCAACGTCCTGACTTTC.

The CDR3 sequence: CASSFSGASYNEQFF. The DNA for the CDR3 is TGCGCCAGCAGCTTTTCAGGGGCTTCCTACAATGAGCAGTTCTTC. The chain joins TRBV5-1 to TRBJ2-1, with D maybe TRBD1 (6 bases). The V end was cut by 2 bases, the J end by 1 base, with 10 bases between. CDR1 is SGHRS and CDR2 is YFSETQ in the germline V gene. CDR3 size: 15 residues.

This sequence joins TRBV6-4 and TRBJ2-2, with D hard to call. The V end lost 2 bases, the J end lost 1 base, and 8 bases lay between the germline ends. The germline V gene encodes CDR1 MRHNA and CDR2 SNTAGT. The CDR3 totals 15 residues. CDR3 in DNA: TGTGCCAGCAGTGACCGGGCAGGGAACACCGGGGAGCTGTTTTTT. It codes for CASSDRAGNTGELFF.

The chain combines TRBV7-1 with TRBJ2-3, with 7 nucleotides matching TRBD2. TRBV7-1 is an open reading frame whose function is uncertain. The CDR3 contains 16 residues. V lost 4 bases and J lost 4; bases outside the gene matches: 11. The CDR3 DNA sequence: TGTGCCAGCAGCTTATTTACCAGCGGGGAGGCAGATACGCAGTATTTT. It translates to CASSLFTSGEADTQYF.

The chain carries TRBV2 and TRBJ2-3, with D unresolved. The CDR3 length is 13 residues. In germline, CDR1 is SNHLY, CDR2 FYNNEI. Trimming removed 3 bases from V and 3 bases from J, with 7 bases in between. The CDR3: CASSEVGTDTQYF. The CDR3 DNA reads as TGTGCCAGCAGTGAGGTAGGGACAGATACGCAGTATTTT.

The chain uses TRBV11-2 and TRBJ2-3, with 10 bases identical to TRBD2. The V gene end was trimmed by 1 base and the J gene end by 6 bases; junction bases not matched to a gene: 4. Germline V CDR1 and CDR2: SGHAT, FQNNGV. The CDR3 length is 15 residues. The CDR3: CASSLGTSGVDTQYF. The CDR3 nucleotides are TGTGCCAGCAGCTTAGGTACTAGCGGGGTTGATACGCAGTATTTT.

This clone appeared a few times. V gene TRBV29-1 combines with J gene TRBJ2-2; 7 bases match TRBD2. CDR1 is SQVTM, CDR2 ANQGSEA, per germline. The CDR3 extends over 16 amino acids. V lost 4 bases, J lost 5 bases, and 13 bases stayed unmatched. The CDR3 nucleotides are TGCAGCGTTGGGGGGTTTGCGGGAGTGAGTACCGGGGAGCTGTTTTTT. Protein: CSVGGFAGVSTGELFF.

The chain carries TRBV6-1 and TRBJ2-7; D is unclear. Germline lookup yields CDR1 MNHNS and CDR2 SASEGT. CDR3 length: 14 amino acids. Trimming took off 3 bases at V and 2 bases at J, with 11 bases between the two ends. This CDR3 is CASSEYGPTYEQYF. The CDR3 DNA reads TGTGCCAGCAGTGAGTACGGGCCCACCTACGAGCAGTACTTC.

A single count supports this clone. The J gene is TRBJ2-1, the V gene TRBV6-5; possibly TRBD1 for D (5 bases). CDR3 length: 13 amino acids. Trimming left V 5 bases short and J 5 bases short, with 10 bases between. The germline gives CDR1 MNHEY, CDR2 SVGAGI. The CDR3 region is CASSTRQNNEQFF. As DNA, the CDR3 is TGTGCCAGCAGTACCCGACAGAACAATGAGCAGTTCTTC.

J is TRBJ1-1 and V is TRBV6-6; D remains ambiguous. Germline CDR1 reads MNHNY; CDR2 reads SVGAGI (reference sequence). This CDR3 spans 15 amino acids. Trimming took off 7 bases at V and 0 bases at J, with 15 bases between the two ends. The CDR3 nucleotides are TGTGCCAGCATTTCAAACCCCTACTTGAACACTGAAGCTTTCTTT. Amino acids: CASISNPYLNTEAFF.

J is TRBJ1-2 and V is TRBV11-2; 12 nucleotides line up with TRBD1. CDR1 SGHAT and CDR2 FQNNGV come from the germline V gene. This CDR3 is 16 amino acids long. The V segment lost 0 bases and the J segment 6 bases; nucleotides outside the gene matches: 5. CDR3 sequence (DNA): TGTGCCAGCAGCTTAGAGGGACAGGGGGCGCGTAATGGCTACACCTTC. Translated: CASSLEGQGARNGYTF.

This chain uses TRBV15 with TRBJ2-7; TRBD2 might be the D (6 bases). This CDR3 contains 14 residues. The V end was cut by 3 bases, the J end by 2 bases, with 11 bases between. Germline V gives CDR1 LNHNV, CDR2 YYDKDF (reference sequence). CDR3 region: CATSRAGTPYEQYF. The CDR3 DNA reads as TGTGCCACCAGCAGGGCCGGGACTCCCTACGAGCAGTACTTC. Looking up the rest from reference TRBV15 and TRBJ2-7 gives the full variable domain: DAMVIQNPRYQVTQFGKPVTLSCSQTLNHNVMYWYQQKSSQAPKLLFHYYDKDFNNEADTPDNFQSRRPNTSFCFLDIRSPGLGDTAMYLCATSRAGTPYEQYFGPGTRLTVT.

The chain combines TRBV30 with TRBJ1-1, with D possibly TRBD1 on 5 matching bases. The CDR3 is made up of 10 amino acids. The V and J ends lost 3 bases and 7 bases respectively, with 6 bases between them. Per germline, CDR1 GTSNPN and CDR2 SVGIG (reference sequence). CDR3 in DNA: TGTGCCTGGAGGGGGCTTGAAGCTTTCTTT. It is translated as CAWRGLEAFF.

The chain couples TRBV19 to TRBJ2-7, with a tentative D call TRBD2 (6 bases). Germline values: CDR1 LNHDA, CDR2 SQIVND (reference sequence). The V gene lost 5 bases and the J gene lost 2 bases, with 13 bases spanning the gap. CDR3 length: 14 residues. In DNA form, the CDR3 reads TGTGCCAGTAGTCCCCGGGACTTCACCTACGAGCAGTACTTC. This sequence encodes CASSPRDFTYEQYF.

This rearrangement joins TRBV4-3 to TRBJ1-2, with D maybe TRBD1 (6 bases). Germline-derived CDR1 and CDR2 are LGHNA and YSLEER. This CDR3 comprises 17 residues. V was pared by 0 bases and J by 1 base, with 15 bases between. The CDR3 is CASSQEGGATYNYGYTF. CDR3 DNA sequence: TGCGCCAGCAGCCAAGAAGGGGGGGCCACCTATAACTATGGCTACACCTTC.

The chain has TRBV28 and TRBJ2-7, with D uncertain. CDR1 and CDR2 (germline): MDHEN, SYDVKM. V dropped 4 bases and J dropped 0 bases, with 16 bases sitting between them. This CDR3 is 16 amino acids long. The CDR3: CASSSPIPSSSYEQYF. CDR3 bases: TGTGCCAGCAGTTCGCCCATACCGTCGAGCTCCTACGAGCAGTACTTC.